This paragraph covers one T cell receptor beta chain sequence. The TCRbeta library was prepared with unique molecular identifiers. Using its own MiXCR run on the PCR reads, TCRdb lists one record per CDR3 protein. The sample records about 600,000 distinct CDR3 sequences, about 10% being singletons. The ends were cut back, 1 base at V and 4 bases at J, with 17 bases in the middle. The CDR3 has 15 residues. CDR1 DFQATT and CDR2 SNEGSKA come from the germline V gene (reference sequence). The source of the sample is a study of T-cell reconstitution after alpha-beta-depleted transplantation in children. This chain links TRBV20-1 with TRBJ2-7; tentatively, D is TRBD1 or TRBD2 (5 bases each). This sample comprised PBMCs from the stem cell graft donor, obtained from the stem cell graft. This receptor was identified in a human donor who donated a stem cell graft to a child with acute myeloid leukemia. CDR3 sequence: CSARARGGRGYEQYF. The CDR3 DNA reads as TGCAGTGCTAGAGCACGGGGCGGTCGAGGATACGAGCAGTACTTC.